This record looks at one T cell receptor (beta chain) sequence and its context. These data belong to a study of blood T cell repertoires in COVID-19. Per the original methods: It was from reference gene primer amplification that nucleated cell counts were estimated. Some clones are missing from TCRdb's copy, which holds only in-frame ones; the method was immunoSEQ multiplex PCR. V and J calls and clone size are those listed in that table; D and trimming were worked out from the DNA. Counted here are roughly 160,000 clones, 90% occurring once; the ten biggest clones make up around 0.5%. The CDR3 is 14 residues long. V lost 5 bases and J 2 bases, leaving 10 bases between the germline ends. The germline gives CDR1 SGHVS, CDR2 FQNEAQ.

The V and J genes are TRBV7-8 and TRBJ2-4, with D possibly matching TRBD2 (6 bases). This TCR came from a man in his fifties or sixties with acute or convalescent COVID-19. Sequences were obtained from peripheral blood. The DNA for the CDR3 is TGTGCCAGCAGCAACCGGGACTCCAAAAACATTCAGTACTTC. It codes for CASSNRDSKNIQYF.